These 31 T cell receptor beta chains were sequenced from one sample in a study of CD8+CD57+ T cells in acquired aplastic anemia. Patients selected for sequencing had displayed CD8+CD57+ cell expansion by flow cytometry. The template used for profiling TCR beta VDJ and CDR3 was genomic DNA. TCRdb reprocessed the reads via MiXCR and lists one record per CDR3 protein. The sample includes around 150,000 distinct CDR3 sequences, 45% to 55% of them seen just once. Sequencing used sorted CD4+, CD8+, or CD8+CD57+ T cells (not recorded which) from PBMCs. The receptors shown here come from a human donor with aplastic anemia.

The V and J genes are TRBV25-1 and TRBJ1-4, with 7 bases matching TRBD1. V shed 8 bases, J shed 2 bases, and the junction held 11 bases outside the gene matches. CDR3 size: 16 residues. Germline CDR1 is MGHDK and CDR2 is SYGVNS. DNA for the CDR3: TGTGCCAGCGGAGAGAAACAGGGGTGGACTAATGAAAAACTGTTTTTT. It yields the protein CASGEKQGWTNEKLFF.

V gene TRBV20-1 combines with J gene TRBJ1-2; the D gene is possibly TRBD1 (5 bases). The CDR3 length is 14 residues. Germline V gene data show CDR1 as DFQATT and CDR2 as SNEGSKA (reference sequence). Trimming cost V 6 bases and J 8 bases, with 22 bases left between them. The CDR3 DNA reads as TGCAGTGCCCATGTGTCTACGGGACCTCGCGGCTACACCTTC. Translation gives CSAHVSTGPRGYTF.

The chain is built from TRBV19 and TRBJ2-1; D is unresolved. The germline V and J ends were trimmed by 2 bases and 10 bases, with 9 bases remaining between them. The germline V gene has CDR1 LNHDA and CDR2 SQIVND (reference sequence). The CDR3 length is 12 residues. Here the CDR3 reads CASSISLREQFF. Here the CDR3 DNA reads TGTGCCAGTAGTATATCGTTACGCGAGCAGTTCTTC.

The chain combines TRBV6-4 with TRBJ1-6; D gene ambiguous. This CDR3 region has 13 residues. Germline V CDR1 and CDR2: MRHNA, SNTAGT. Trimming took off 2 bases at V and 13 bases at J, with 12 bases between the two ends. CDR3 in DNA: TGTGCCAGCAGTGACAGCGGATATTGGCCCCTCCACTTT. Its translation: CASSDSGYWPLHF.

About this clonotype: A much bigger clone sits one base away, suggesting this may be a read error. This chain connects TRBV5-1 to TRBJ2-7, with a possible D match to TRBD2 (6 bases). This CDR3 region has 15 residues. Trimming pared 0 bases from V and 2 bases from J, leaving 12 bases between. Germline V gene data show CDR1 as SGHRS and CDR2 as YFSETQ. CDR3 residues: CASSLVGGTPYEQYF. In DNA form, the CDR3 reads TGCGCCAGCAGCTTGGTGGGCGGGACCCCCTACGAGCAGTACTTC. The full variable domain, with the rest looked up from reference TRBV5-1 and TRBJ2-7, is KAGVTQTPRYLIKTRGQQVTLSCSPISGHRSVSWYQQTPGQGLQFLFEYFSETQRNKGNFPGRFSGRQFSNSRSEMNVSTLELGDSALYLCASSLVGGTPYEQYFGPGTRLTVT.

This clonotype occurred once. The rearrangement joins TRBV24-1 to TRBJ2-3, with 12 bases matching TRBD2. Germline V gives CDR1 KGHDR, CDR2 SFDVKD. CDR3 length: 16 residues. V dropped 4 bases and J dropped 3; count of bases not matched to a gene: 4. This chain's CDR3 is CATSDRTSGDTDTQYF. CDR3 DNA sequence: TGTGCCACCAGTGACCGGACTAGCGGGGATACAGATACGCAGTATTTT.

The chain employs TRBV29-1 and TRBJ1-1, with 7 positions matching TRBD1. Losses at the gene ends were 7 bases for V and 11 bases for J; bases not matched to a gene: 13. Germline-derived CDR1 and CDR2 are SQVTM and ANQGSEA. This CDR3 has 12 residues. The CDR3 reads CSATGRIAAAFF. The DNA of the CDR3 is TGCAGCGCGACAGGGAGGATCGCGGCGGCTTTCTTT.

This chain uses TRBV7-9 with TRBJ1-6, with 7 bases fitting TRBD1. CDR3 length: 14 residues. The ends lost 6 bases at V and 8 bases at J; junction bases unmatched: 7. CDR1 and CDR2 (germline): SEHNR, FQNEAQ (reference sequence). The CDR3 here is CASRSGQIYSPLHF. The DNA for the CDR3 is TGTGCCAGCAGATCGGGACAGATCTATTCACCCCTCCACTTT.

The chain employs TRBV5-1 and TRBJ2-3; TRBD2 aligns across 12 bases. This CDR3 is built from 16 residues. The V and J ends lost 0 bases and 5 bases, in that order; junction bases with no gene match: 4. CDR1 SGHRS and CDR2 YFSETQ come from the germline V gene. In nucleotides, the CDR3 is TGCGCCAGCAGCTTGGGGACTAGCGGGACCCGAGATACGCAGTATTTT. Translation: CASSLGTSGTRDTQYF.

This clonotype has a count of ten or more. V gene TRBV24-1 combines with J gene TRBJ2-3, with D tentatively TRBD2 (5 bases). CDR1 and CDR2 from the germline V gene are KGHDR and SFDVKD. Deletions cut 7 bases from V and 6 bases from J, with 25 bases between. CDR3 length: 17 residues. The CDR3 coding sequence is TGTGCCACCAGCCGAGGACTGGTGGAAAGAAAGAGGGATACGCAGTATTTT. Protein product: CATSRGLVERKRDTQYF.

This clonotype was found many times. The V gene is TRBV7-8, the J gene TRBJ1-1, with D possibly TRBD1 on 6 matching bases. Trimming left V 5 bases short and J 10 bases short, with 14 bases between. The CDR3 totals 12 residues. Germline loops: CDR1 SGHVS, CDR2 FQNEAQ. The CDR3 protein is CASSPSVRGAFF. CDR3 coding DNA: TGTGCCAGCAGCCCATCTGTCAGGGGAGCTTTCTTT.

This chain links TRBV12-3 or TRBV12-4 with TRBJ1-1; a weak D match, TRBD1 (5 bases). This CDR3 is 13 amino acids long. V gave up 7 bases and J gave up 5 bases, with 14 bases separating them. This chain's CDR3 is CASKHLGGTEAFF. The CDR3 coding sequence is TGTGCCAGCAAGCATCTGGGGGGAACTGAAGCTTTCTTT.

J is TRBJ1-5 and V is TRBV20-1; 7 bases agree with TRBD1. Per germline, CDR1 DFQATT and CDR2 SNEGSKA (reference sequence). After removal of 5 bases from V and 6 bases from J, the junction contained 4 bases not matched to a gene. This CDR3 contains 12 residues. For the CDR3, the DNA is TGCAGTGCTCAACAGGGGAGTCAGCCCCAGCATTTT. It translates to CSAQQGSQPQHF.

This clonotype showed up just a few times. The chain carries TRBV27 and TRBJ1-1, with 11 positions matching TRBD1. The CDR3 length is 15 residues. Germline CDR1 MNHEY, CDR2 SMNVEV (reference sequence). J gave up 6 bases and V 5 bases, and 8 bases lay outside the gene matches. CDR3 nucleotides: TGTGCCAGCAGTCCCCTAGGACAGGGGGCCCCTGAAGCTTTCTTT. It specifies CASSPLGQGAPEAFF.

A word on this clonotype: Since the CDR3 does not end with the conserved phenylalanine or tryptophan, this likely comes from a read error. The genes are TRBV9 and TRBJ1-1, with D unresolved. Between the trimmed V and J ends, which lost 2 bases and 1 base, there was a span of 3 bases. CDR1 and CDR2 from the germline V gene are SGDLS and YYNGEE. The CDR3 length is 12 residues. The CDR3 coding sequence is TGTGCCAGCAGCGTGACGAACACTGAAGCTTTCTTG. It yields the protein CASSVTNTEAFL.

This clonotype was seen ten or more times. The V call is TRBV11-2, the J call TRBJ2-7, with 14 nucleotides matching TRBD2. Looked up from germline, CDR1 is SGHAT and CDR2 is FQNNGV. The CDR3 consists of 15 residues. The J segment lost 4 bases and the V segment lost 5 bases, leaving 4 bases of the junction unmatched. CDR3 region: CASSIGLAGGYEQYF. In DNA, the CDR3 is TGTGCCAGCAGCATAGGACTAGCGGGAGGATACGAGCAGTACTTC.

The chain employs TRBV11-2 and TRBJ2-3; a weak D match, TRBD1 (6 bases). Germline V lookup: CDR1 SGHAT, CDR2 FQNNGV. The CDR3 spans 15 residues. The V and J ends lost 4 bases and 0 bases respectively, with 11 bases between them. CDR3 in amino acids: CASSWLTGSTDTQYF. For the CDR3, the DNA is TGTGCCAGCAGCTGGTTGACAGGAAGCACAGATACGCAGTATTTT.

V gene TRBV30 combines with J gene TRBJ2-1, with 7 bases matching TRBD1. Per the germline V gene, CDR1 is GTSNPN and CDR2 is SVGIG (reference sequence). The CDR3 runs to 12 residues. V lost 2 bases and J lost 6; bases outside the gene matches: 1. The CDR3 DNA is TGTGCCTGGAGTTACAGGGGCAATGAGCAGTTCTTC. Translation gives CAWSYRGNEQFF. Full variable domain (missing parts from reference TRBV30 and TRBJ2-1): SQTIHQWPATLVQPVGSPLSLECTVEGTSNPNLYWYRQAAGRGLQLLFYSVGIGQISSEVPQNLSASRPQDRQFILSSKKLLLSDSGFYLCAWSYRGNEQFFGPGTRLTVL.

The genes are TRBV6-2 or TRBV6-3 and TRBJ2-3; D perhaps matches TRBD1 (5 bases). This CDR3 is built from 12 residues. The ends were cut back, 5 bases at V and 5 bases at J, with 8 bases in the middle. Germline CDR1 reads MNHEY; CDR2 reads SVGEGT. The CDR3 DNA reads TGTGCCAGCAGTCCAGGGATAGATACGCAGTATTTT. It is translated as CASSPGIDTQYF.

Comment on this clonotype: Being one base from a much bigger clone, this may be a read error. The chain uses TRBV2 and TRBJ2-7, with TRBD1 matching 10 bases. CDR3 length: 14 residues. Looked up from germline, CDR1 is SNHLY and CDR2 is FYNNEI. CDR3 loop: CASSSDRGTYEQCF. The CDR3 bases are TGTGCCAGCAGCTCGGACAGGGGGACCTACGAGCAGTGCTTC.

The genes are TRBV24-1 and TRBJ1-1; D perhaps matches TRBD1 (5 bases). This CDR3 is built from 14 residues. The V end lost 12 bases, the J end lost 5 bases, and 21 bases lay between the germline ends. CDR1 is KGHDR, CDR2 SFDVKD, per germline. Here the CDR3 DNA reads TGTGCCGCAAGGGGTGCGGAAGCAATAACTGAAGCTTTCTTT. Protein: CAARGAEAITEAFF.

Comment on this clonotype: Being one base from a much bigger clone, this may be a read error. The chain uses TRBV5-1 and TRBJ2-7; D may be TRBD1 (5 bases). Germline V gene data show CDR1 as SGHRS and CDR2 as YFSETQ. This CDR3 spans 14 amino acids. The CDR3 protein is CASSPRGPAYKQYF. The CDR3 DNA follows: TGCGCCAGCAGCCCAAGGGGTCCCGCCTACAAGCAGTACTTC. The variable domain in full, with the rest retrieved from reference TRBV5-1 and TRBJ2-7, is KAGVTQTPRYLIKTRGQQVTLSCSPISGHRSVSWYQQTPGQGLQFLFEYFSETQRNKGNFPGRFSGRQFSNSRSEMNVSTLELGDSALYLCASSPRGPAYKQYFGPGTRLTVT.

V is TRBV7-2 and J is TRBJ2-7; D is ambiguous. The germline V gene has CDR1 SGHTA and CDR2 FQGNSA. Trimming left V 2 bases short and J 2 bases short, with 7 bases between. The CDR3 loop spans 13 amino acids. This CDR3 is CASSLFMTYEQYF. The CDR3 coding sequence is TGTGCCAGCAGCTTATTCATGACCTACGAGCAGTACTTC.

This chain connects TRBV7-3 to TRBJ2-7; no clear D. The CDR3 spans 11 residues. Trimming took 2 bases from V and 6 from J, leaving 5 bases between them. In germline, CDR1 is SGHTA, CDR2 FQGTGA. CDR3 nucleotide sequence: TGTGCCAGCAGCTTAGATTTCGAGCAGTACTTC. Encoded protein: CASSLDFEQYF. Drawing the rest from reference TRBV7-3 and TRBJ2-7, the complete variable domain is GAGVSQTPSNKVTEKGKYVELRCDPISGHTALYWYRQSLGQGPEFLIYFQGTGAADDSGLPNDRFFAVRPEGSVSTLKIQRTERGDSAVYLCASSLDFEQYFGPGTRLTVT.

V gene TRBV11-2 combines with J gene TRBJ2-3; 7 bases are shared with TRBD2. V lost 3 bases and J lost 2; bases outside the gene matches: 8. Germline CDR1 reads SGHAT; CDR2 reads FQNNGV. CDR3 size: 16 residues. The CDR3 DNA follows: TGTGCCAGCAGCTTTTTTGCTAGCGGCTCCACAGATACGCAGTATTTT. This sequence encodes CASSFFASGSTDTQYF.

The chain joins TRBV20-1 to TRBJ1-2; a possible D gene is TRBD1 (5 bases). Germline lookup yields CDR1 DFQATT and CDR2 SNEGSKA (reference sequence). The CDR3 is made up of 16 amino acids. Trimming took off 3 bases at V and 0 bases at J, with 17 bases between the two ends. The CDR3 is CSASLQGLGTNYGYTF. The CDR3 nucleotides are TGCAGTGCTAGCCTCCAGGGTTTGGGAACTAACTATGGCTACACCTTC.

In its sample, this clonotype ranks as medium-sized. The J gene is TRBJ1-3, the V gene TRBV2; 7 bases line up with TRBD1. Germline values: CDR1 SNHLY, CDR2 FYNNEI. This CDR3 comprises 15 residues. The junction had 11 bases not matched to a gene; V was cut back by 8 bases and J by 4 bases. The CDR3 DNA reads as TGTGCCAGCCTCAACAGGGGCGTGGGGGGAAACACCATATATTTT. It codes for CASLNRGVGGNTIYF.

The genes are TRBV10-3 and TRBJ2-1; 11 bases map to TRBD2. Germline CDR1 reads ENHRY; CDR2 reads SYGVKD. Germline trimming cut 10 bases from V and 5 bases from J; bases unmatched to any gene: 10. This CDR3 is built from 15 residues. CDR3 sequence: CATSLTSGGNNEQFF. DNA for the CDR3: TGTGCCACCAGCCTAACTAGCGGGGGTAACAATGAGCAGTTCTTC.

This clonotype was counted a few times. The chain employs TRBV3-1 and TRBJ1-2, with a weak D call TRBD1 (6 bases). This CDR3 is 16 amino acids long. Germline CDR1 reads LGHDT; CDR2 reads YNNKEL (reference sequence). The V end was cut by 4 bases, the J end by 2 bases, with 17 bases between. CDR3 sequence: CASSPTGTSLNYGYTF. CDR3 nucleotide sequence: TGTGCCAGCAGCCCTACCGGGACATCACTCAACTATGGCTACACCTTC.

The CDR3 coding sequence is TGTGCCAGCAACGGGGCCGTGGGGGATTATGGCTACACCTTC. Its translation: CASNGAVGDYGYTF. The chain links TRBV6-1 to TRBJ1-2; TRBD1 is a possible D gene (5 bases). The CDR3 has 14 residues. The germline CDR1 and CDR2 sequences are MNHNS and SASEGT. V dropped 7 bases and J dropped 5 bases, with 17 bases sitting between them.

This clonotype was seen ten or more times. The chain uses TRBV9 and TRBJ2-5, with D possibly matching TRBD1 (5 bases). CDR1 and CDR2 from the germline V gene are SGDLS and YYNGEE. V was trimmed by 1 base and J by 5 bases, leaving 12 bases between them. This CDR3 is 14 amino acids long. CDR3 protein: CASSVQGAWETQYF. The CDR3 bases are TGTGCCAGCAGCGTACAAGGGGCCTGGGAGACCCAGTACTTC.